A single sample gave rise to the 10 T cell receptor beta chains below, sequenced in a study of tumor-infiltrating lymphocytes in primary liver carcinoma. Unsorted bulk tissue (roughly 17-34 mg) underwent RNA and DNA co-extraction. From approximately 450 ng total RNA, TCR beta cDNA was generated with a primer in the constant region. Three rounds of nested multiplex PCR with slightly modified ARM-PCR produced TCR beta libraries. The first two PCR rounds used TRBV1-TRBV30 forward primers with a C-beta reverse primer, 9 to 11 cycles each. TCRdb used MiXCR to reprocess the multiplex PCR reads, holding one entry per CDR3 protein. The sample holds roughly 22,000 distinct CDR3 sequences, 65% to 85% seen once. The sample was liver tumor tissue from sampling region 2. Subset defined: tumor region T2, inferior pole. The receptor set was obtained from a woman aged 30 to 39 with primary liver carcinoma and hepatitis B virus infection.

At least ten counts were recorded for this clonotype. The V gene is TRBV29-1, the J gene TRBJ2-3, with D hard to call. The better agreement between TRBJ1-5 and the DNA end casts doubt on the J call. Germline CDR1 SQVTM, CDR2 ANQGSEA. CDR3 length equals 14 residues. For the CDR3, the DNA is TGCAGCGTTGATGACGGGAGGGCAGGAGATACGCAGCATTTT. Protein: CSVDDGRAGDTQHF.

As concerns this clonotype: Sequence at one end of the junction differs from germline and may be a read error. The rearrangement joins TRBV4-2 to TRBJ2-7; D possibly matches TRBD1 or TRBD2 (6 bases each). Looked up from germline, CDR1 is LGHNA and CDR2 is YNFKEQ. CDR3 length: 18 residues. The CDR3 sequence: CAGSQEHLVQGGPREQYF. The DNA for the CDR3 is TGTGCCGGCAGCCAGGAACACCTAGTACAGGGAGGACCGCGCGAGCAGTACTTC.

A word on this clonotype: Since the CDR3 does not end with the conserved phenylalanine or tryptophan, this likely comes from a read error. V and J are TRBV11-1 and TRBJ2-7, with no clear D. The CDR3 spans 13 residues. The germline V gene has CDR1 SGHAT and CDR2 FQDESV (reference sequence). The CDR3 reads CPSSLGYFREQYL. The CDR3 DNA follows: TGCCCCAGCAGCTTAGGATACTTCCGCGAGCAGTACCTC.

Of note for this clonotype: Since the CDR3 does not end with the conserved phenylalanine or tryptophan, this likely comes from a read error. The DNA is left out, because the CDR3 cannot be placed on it with certainty; the CDR3 is given as TCRdb lists it. The chain recombines TRBV11-2 with TRBJ1-1. The CDR3 is made up of 11 amino acids, end residues included. Germline V lookup: CDR1 SGHAT, CDR2 FQNNGV. CDR3 protein: CASSLGTEAFL.

In the case of this clonotype: Its ends do not fully match the called genes, so a read error is possible. The genes are TRBV6-6 and TRBJ2-3, with a tentative D call TRBD1 (6 bases). Germline CDR1 MNHNY, CDR2 SVGAGI (reference sequence). The CDR3 is made up of 17 amino acids. The CDR3 loop is CASGYQTGPRRTDRQYF. The DNA of the CDR3 is TGTGCCAGCGGTTACCAGACAGGACCTCGACGCACAGATAGGCAGTATTTT.

As concerns this clonotype: One end of the junction fails to match germline, which may point to a read error. The chain carries TRBV11-1 and TRBJ2-7; D is undetermined. Germline V CDR1 and CDR2: SGHAT, FQDESV (reference sequence). The CDR3 is made up of 14 amino acids. DNA for the CDR3: TGTCCCAGCAGCTTAGTGACGGTCTCCTACGAGCAGTACTTC. Protein sequence: CPSSLVTVSYEQYF.

Notes on this clonotype: Mismatch with germline at one junction end may stem from a read error. This chain links TRBV6-5 with TRBJ2-2, with TRBD1 matching over 8 bases. The CDR3 loop spans 15 amino acids. In germline, CDR1 is MNHEY, CDR2 SVGAGI. DNA of the CDR3: TGTACCAACAGTCCGCGGACAGGGTTCACCGGGGACCTGTTTTTT. This gives the protein CTNSPRTGFTGDLFF.

Details on this clonotype: Mismatch with germline at one junction end may stem from a read error. Written as DNA, the CDR3 is TGTGCCAGCAACCAAGACGTGCTAACGGGAGAAGATACGCTGTATTTT. Amino acid sequence: CASNQDVLTGEDTLYF. The rearrangement links TRBV14 to TRBJ2-3; weak D call: TRBD2 (6 bases). Germline V CDR1 and CDR2: SGHDN, FVKESK. CDR3 length equals 16 residues.

This clonotype was counted many times. V gene TRBV19 combines with J gene TRBJ2-2; D is undetermined. Trimming removed 7 bases from V and 9 bases from J, with 12 bases in between. CDR3 length: 12 residues. CDR1 is LNHDA, CDR2 SQIVND, per germline (reference sequence). This chain's CDR3 is CASNIWTRELFF. CDR3 sequence (DNA): TGTGCCAGTAATATTTGGACCCGGGAGCTGTTTTTT.

This clonotype was detected only a few times. An end of the junction differs from the germline gene, which may be a read error. The chain carries TRBV11-2 and TRBJ1-1; the D gene is possibly TRBD1 (5 bases). The V gene's germline CDR1 is SGHAT and CDR2 FQNNGV. The CDR3 spans 14 residues. In DNA, the CDR3 is TGTACCAGCAGATATACATGGGGGAGGACTGAAGCTTTCTTT. Translating it yields CTSRYTWGRTEAFF.